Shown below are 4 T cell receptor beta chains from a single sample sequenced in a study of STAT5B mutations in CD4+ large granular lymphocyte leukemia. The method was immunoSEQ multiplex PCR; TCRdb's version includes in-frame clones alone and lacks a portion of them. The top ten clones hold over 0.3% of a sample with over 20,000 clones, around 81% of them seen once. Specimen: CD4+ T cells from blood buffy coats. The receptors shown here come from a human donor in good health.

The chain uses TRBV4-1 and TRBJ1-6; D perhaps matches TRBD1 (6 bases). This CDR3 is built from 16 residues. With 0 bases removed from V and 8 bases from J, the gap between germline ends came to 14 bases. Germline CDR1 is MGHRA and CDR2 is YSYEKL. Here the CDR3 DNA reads TGCGCCAGCAGCCAAGATAACGCAGGGGTGTATTCACCCCTCCACTTT. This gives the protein CASSQDNAGVYSPLHF.

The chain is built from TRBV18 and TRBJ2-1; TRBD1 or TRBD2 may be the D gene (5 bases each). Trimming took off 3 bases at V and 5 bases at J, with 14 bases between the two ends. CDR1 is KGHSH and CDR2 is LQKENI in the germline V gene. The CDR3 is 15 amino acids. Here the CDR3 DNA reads TGTGCCAGCTCACCTCCTATGAGGGGCAACAATGAGCAGTTCTTC. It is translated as CASSPPMRGNNEQFF.

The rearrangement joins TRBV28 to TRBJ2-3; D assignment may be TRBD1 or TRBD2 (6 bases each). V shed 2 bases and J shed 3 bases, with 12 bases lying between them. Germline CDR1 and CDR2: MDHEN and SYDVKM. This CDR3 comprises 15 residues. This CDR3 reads CASSLPGAGTDTQYF. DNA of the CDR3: TGTGCCAGCAGTTTACCGGGGGCGGGGACAGATACGCAGTATTTT.

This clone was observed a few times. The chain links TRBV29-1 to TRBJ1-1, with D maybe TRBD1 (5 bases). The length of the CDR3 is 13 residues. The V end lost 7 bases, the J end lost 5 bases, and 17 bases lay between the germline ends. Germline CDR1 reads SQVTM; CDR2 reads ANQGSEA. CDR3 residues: CSATQGLVTEAFF. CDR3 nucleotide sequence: TGCAGCGCCACCCAGGGCTTGGTTACTGAAGCTTTCTTT.